This TCR beta chain derives from a study of T cell responses to AZD1222 COVID-19 vaccine listed by TCRdb under 2021. In the study overall: Because spike-specific TCR depth and breadth did not differ between the two schedules, AZD1222 recipients who got a second dose at roughly 4 weeks were pooled with those who got a second dose at roughly 12 weeks. A total of 230 to 250 trial participants underwent TCR sequencing, of whom about 200 received two doses of AZD1222 and some 26 received two doses of the MenACWY control vaccine. Trial participants were enrolled by age into subgroups of 18-55, 56-69 and 70-plus years, and about 150, 27 and 61 TCR-sequenced participants, respectively, were included in these subgroups.

General conclusions and limits of the study: Conclusions about previously exposed vaccinees are limited because only a handful of AZD1222 recipients were SARS-CoV-2 seropositive at baseline. In the small 56-69-year group, the increase in depth fell short of significance, most likely because of low power. After two AZD1222 doses, both the breadth and the depth of spike-specific TCRs were significantly higher than at day 0 and than in MenACWY recipients. Most participants were white British and females outnumbered males, and the authors suggested that clonal diversity may have been underestimated. Epitopes outside the regions mutated in the B.1.351 and B.1.1.7 variants were reportedly recognized by nearly half of the unique spike-specific TCRs. CD4 TCRs associated with the vaccine covered the entire spike protein, and the dominant responses were in regions 160-218 and 743-854. Because no day 14 peak-response samples were available, repertoires were characterized only after the peak T cell response.

The CDR3 regions of human TCRbeta chains were analyzed by immunosequencing. On the study's bioinformatics: Repertoire TCRs were matched against a reference library of SARS-CoV-2-specific TCRs generated with the MIRA antigen-specificity platform. Breadth was defined as the fraction of unique TCRs that were SARS-CoV-2-associated. Depth was defined as the fraction of total T cells that were SARS-CoV-2-associated. Each spike-specific TCR was assigned to its reactive spike region and to a CD4 or CD8 class using the MIRA data. Log10-transformed breadth and depth values were compared by one-way ANOVA with Sidak's multiple comparisons tests. This is the immuneACCESS table as TCRdb keeps it, with only in-frame sequences that have V and J called. A part of the clones is gone; compared with another copy, unresolved V genes explain less than half, and the rest is unexplained. The V and J calls and clone size were taken over from that table, and D and trimming were inferred from the DNA. For this sample there are about 120,000 clones; 91% appear just once. Under 5.5% of the sample is held by the ten biggest clonotypes.

Of note for this clone: This clone's antigen is unknown. Per-base qualities were not stored, and no clone one base away is much larger.

The sample's time point label, in plain terms: baseline before first vaccination. Samples from vaccinated people were obtained from the UK trials COV001 and COV002, which included a single-blind randomized controlled phase 2/3 trial of AZD1222 (ChAdOx1 nCoV-19) in healthy adults. For TCRbeta chain sequencing, PBMC samples from trial participants were taken at day 0 and at day 28 after the second dose. The germline V gene encodes CDR1 SNHLY and CDR2 FYNNEI. Deletion took 4 bases off V and 10 bases off J, with a span of 8 bases between the germline ends. There are 11 amino acids in the CDR3, from cysteine to phenylalanine inclusive. CDR3 DNA is the only sequence kept; it has 33 bases, read in frame from the first base.

This receptor was identified in an adult in good health. This receptor chain uses TRBV2 and TRBJ2-1; the D segment cannot be called with confidence. Source: peripheral blood, taken on day 0 of AZD1222 vaccination. The CDR3 sequence is CASSGAPEQFF. The DNA is TGTGCCAGCAGTGGGGCGCCCGAGCAGTTCTTC.